This is a list of T cell receptor beta chains from one sample in a study of blood T cell repertoires in COVID-19. Libraries were prepared by immunoSEQ multiplex PCR; TCRdb keeps only in-frame clonotypes and omits some of them. The data show approximately 400,000 clones, with about 91% seen just once and around 13% held by the top ten. The sequenced sample was peripheral blood. Receptors were obtained from a woman aged 45-60 years with COVID-19, enrolled during active disease. CDR3s include the opening cysteine and the closing phenylalanine or tryptophan. For some rows the clone size is stated as once, few or many, or as a class when expanded; others skip it.

>TRBV7-6|-|TRBJ1-1|14
CASSLEGANTEAFF
>TRBV7-9|-|TRBJ1-2|14
CASSAAGRNYGYTF
>TRBV29-1|-|TRBJ1-1|14
CSAVMGQGGAEAFF
>TRBV6-5|-|TRBJ1-6|14
CASSYPQRDSPLHF
>TRBV27|-|TRBJ1-2|13
CASRGMDREGYTF
>TRBV20-1|once|TRBJ1-2|16
CSASDGSGFSFYGYTF
>TRBV19|-|TRBJ1-5|16
CARPTIGQECNQPQHF
>TRBV30|-|TRBJ1-1|14
CASDLDRGLTEAFF
>TRBV11-3|-|TRBJ2-1|15
CASSSLAGAGNEQFF
>TRBV2|-|TRBJ1-1|15
CASSEARSETPEAFF
>TRBV28|-|TRBJ1-2|15
CASSPQRAPRYGYTF
>TRBV7-2|once|TRBJ2-7|14
CASSLTPGAYEQYF
>TRBV19|few|TRBJ1-1|14
CATSPTQLNTEAFF
>TRBV11-2|-|TRBJ2-1|19
CASSSLGALAGGRGGEQFF
>TRBV30|few|TRBJ1-5|13
CAWSSGANQPQHF
>TRBV6-5|-|TRBJ1-1|15
CASTDRGQFSFAAFF
>TRBV19|-|TRBJ1-4|14
CASSMKELNEKLFF
>TRBV6-5|-|TRBJ2-2|15
CASSLGQGWTGELFF
>TRBV5-6|-|TRBJ2-7|15
CASSKIRDSSYEQYF
>TRBV3-1/TRBV3-2|-|TRBJ1-2|15
CASSQPGGGGYGYTF
>TRBV5-1|few|TRBJ1-1|15
CASSPKAGTVGVAFF
>TRBV6-1|-|TRBJ2-5|14
CASSEATQGETQYF
>TRBV30|few|TRBJ1-1|15
CAWSVGVGGKAEAFF
>TRBV27|-|TRBJ2-1|14
CASSLGTGWNEQFF
>TRBV6-5|-|TRBJ1-2|14
CASSTGGRLYGYTF
>TRBV20-1|-|TRBJ2-1|11
CSASPSNEQFF
>TRBV5-1|-|TRBJ1-6|14
CASSSRTDNSPLHF
>TRBV30|-|TRBJ1-2|12
CAWVRSNYGYTF
>TRBV5-1|-|TRBJ2-6|14
CASSPYSGANVLTF
>TRBV19|-|TRBJ2-7|11
CASSGGSEQYF
>TRBV5-6|-|TRBJ1-2|16
CASSWDREAGGYGYTF